This is a list of T cell receptor beta chains from one sample in a study of T-cell reconstitution after alpha-beta-depleted transplantation in children. TCRdb ran MiXCR on the PCR reads and lists one entry per CDR3 protein. The repertoire includes 350,000 to 500,000 distinct CDR3 sequences, 43% of them detected once, and approximately 30% sits in the top ten. This material consisted of PBMCs, taken before TCRalphabeta/CD19-depleted stem cell transplant. The receptor set was obtained from a girl aged 2-10 years with aplastic anemia, due to receive a stem cell transplant. The CDR3 runs from the conserved cysteine through the conserved F or W. The order of the fields is V gene, D gene, clone size, J gene, CDR3 DNA, CDR3 protein. The D gene is left open where the match is weak. Clone sizes are given selectively: once, few, many, or a class where the clone is expanded.

TRBV20-1	-	-	TRBJ1-2	TGCAGTGCTAGAGATCCGGGGGGCTACACCTTC	CSARDPGGYTF
TRBV20-1	TRBD2	-	TRBJ2-7	TGCAGTGCCTCCCACCGGGTAGCGGGGGGTGTCGAGCAGTACTTC	CSASHRVAGGVEQYF
TRBV28	TRBD1	-	TRBJ2-3	TGTGCCAGCAGGCCTGGGACAGGGGATGCAGATACGCAGTATTTT	CASRPGTGDADTQYF
TRBV11-2	-	few	TRBJ2-5	TGTGCCAGCAGCTTAGCCTTGGGGGAGACCCAGTACTTC	CASSLALGETQYF
TRBV6-5	-	-	TRBJ2-7	TGTGCCAGCTCCAACGGAGGTTTGCAGTACTTC	CASSNGGLQYF
TRBV20-1	-	many	TRBJ2-3	TGCAGTGCTAGAGTGGTGGGGGCCACGAATACGCAGTATTTT	CSARVVGATNTQYF
TRBV29-1	-	-	TRBJ1-1	TGCAGCGTTGTAAGGGAGAACACTGAAGCTTTCTTT	CSVVRENTEAFF
TRBV20-1	-	-	TRBJ1-2	TGCAGTGCTAGAAGCGCCGGGGGAACGGGGGGCTACACCTTC	CSARSAGGTGGYTF
TRBV27	TRBD1	once	TRBJ2-7	TGTGCCAGCAGTTTAACGGGACAGGGATTGGGGGAGCAGTACTTC	CASSLTGQGLGEQYF
TRBV20-1	TRBD2	-	TRBJ2-2	TGCAGTGCTAGAGATTTCGGGGAAGCGGGAGCCGGGGAGCTGTTTTTT	CSARDFGEAGAGELFF
TRBV11-3	TRBD2	-	TRBJ2-3	TGTGCCAGCAGCTTGGGTCCGGGACTAGCGGGACCTGATACGCAGTATTTT	CASSLGPGLAGPDTQYF
TRBV5-1	-	-	TRBJ1-4	TGCGCCAGCAGCGTGACAGCAACTAATGAAAAACTGTTTTTT	CASSVTATNEKLFF
TRBV5-1	-	few	TRBJ2-7	TGCGCCAGCAGTCTTAGTAGGGCCCTATACTACGAGCAGTACTTC	CASSLSRALYYEQYF
TRBV4-1	TRBD2	-	TRBJ2-3	TGCGCCAGCAGCCTCCGGGAGGCCCACACAGATACGCAGTATTTT	CASSLREAHTDTQYF
TRBV6-1	-	few	TRBJ2-3	TGTGCCAGCAGTGAAGCGAAGAGGACAGATACGCAGTATTTT	CASSEAKRTDTQYF
TRBV5-1	-	many	TRBJ2-7	TGCGCCAGCAGCTCCCGGACAGTGACTACCTACGAGCAGTACTTC	CASSSRTVTTYEQYF
TRBV20-1	-	-	TRBJ2-7	TGCAGTGCCCGCGCGTTGGGCAAGGGTTACGAGCAGTACTTC	CSARALGKGYEQYF
TRBV7-9	-	-	TRBJ2-7	TGTGCCAGCAGCTTACATACGGCAGGTGATTACGAGCAGTACTTC	CASSLHTAGDYEQYF
TRBV18	-	-	TRBJ1-1	TGTGCCAGCTCACCGGACACTCCTGCCCCGAACACTGAAGCTTTCTTT	CASSPDTPAPNTEAFF
TRBV20-1	-	many	TRBJ2-5	TGCAGTGCCCGTCCTGGGATTGCGTTGGAGACCCAGTACTTC	CSARPGIALETQYF
TRBV6-1	TRBD1	-	TRBJ2-1	TGTGCCAGCAGTACGGACAGGGGCTCCTACAATGAGCAGTTCTTC	CASSTDRGSYNEQFF
TRBV9	-	few	TRBJ1-2	TGTGCCAGCAATTCGGCAGGGGCCAGTGGCTACACCTTC	CASNSAGASGYTF
TRBV7-3	-	few	TRBJ2-6	TGTGCCAGCAGCCCGAAACGGGAAACTGGGGCCAACGTCCTGACTTTC	CASSPKRETGANVLTF
TRBV28	-	-	TRBJ1-5	TGTGCCAGCAGTACAAGCACCCAGACCCATCAGCCCCAGCATTTT	CASSTSTQTHQPQHF
TRBV4-3	-	few	TRBJ2-2	TGCGCCAGCAGCCAAGTGCGTGGTGGAGGGCCGGATTCTGGGGAGCTGTTTTTT	CASSQVRGGGPDSGELFF
TRBV20-1	TRBD2	-	TRBJ2-7	TGCGGTGCTTTAGCGGGAGGGAACCACGAGCAGTACTTC	CGALAGGNHEQYF
TRBV27	-	-	TRBJ2-7	TGTGCCAGCAGTGTCCGCGGTTACGATGGCTACGAGCAGTACTTC	CASSVRGYDGYEQYF
TRBV6-1	TRBD2	-	TRBJ2-3	TGTGCCAGCAGTCGGACTAGCGGGGGCCCTAATACGCAGTATTTT	CASSRTSGGPNTQYF
TRBV12-3/TRBV12-4	-	many	TRBJ1-2	TGTGCCAGCAGTATCCGCGGCGGGGGCGGCTACACCTTC	CASSIRGGGGYTF
TRBV5-6	-	few	TRBJ2-7	TGTGCCAGCAGCTTGGGAATCACCTACGAGCAGTACTTC	CASSLGITYEQYF
TRBV12-3/TRBV12-4	-	many	TRBJ2-2	TGTGCCAGCAGTTTTTTGGGCCCCGCGAACACCGGGGAGCTGTTTTTT	CASSFLGPANTGELFF
TRBV27	TRBD2	-	TRBJ2-3	TGTGCCAGCAGTTCCCTTAGCGGGACTCTCGCAGATACGCAGTATTTT	CASSSLSGTLADTQYF
TRBV4-1	-	-	TRBJ1-1	TGCGCCAGCAGCCAAGAAGCTTTCTTT	CASSQEAFF
TRBV5-1	TRBD1	once	TRBJ2-3	TGCGCCAGCAGCCCGGGACAGGGGGCACTAACAGATACGCAGTATTTT	CASSPGQGALTDTQYF
TRBV7-2	-	few	TRBJ2-1	TGTGCCAGCAGTCTTCGAGGGTGGGCCTACAATGAGCAGTTCTTC	CASSLRGWAYNEQFF
TRBV6-1	-	few	TRBJ2-1	TGTGCCAGCAGTGAAGCGTTAGGGGGCTCCTACAATGAGCAGTTCTTC	CASSEALGGSYNEQFF
TRBV6-2/TRBV6-3	-	many	TRBJ1-2	TGTGCCAGCAGTTTCCCATCCCGGGCTAACTATGGCTACACCTTC	CASSFPSRANYGYTF
TRBV6-5	-	many	TRBJ2-7	TGTGCCAGCAGAGGTCTCGAGCAGTACTTC	CASRGLEQYF
TRBV6-1	-	many	TRBJ1-1	TGTGCCAGCAGTCCGACAGCCTTGAACACTGAAGCTTTCTTT	CASSPTALNTEAFF
TRBV5-6	-	many	TRBJ1-2	TGTGCCAGCAGCTCGTACTATGGCTACACCTTC	CASSSYYGYTF
TRBV7-2	TRBD1	-	TRBJ1-1	TGTGCCAGCAGCTTGAATCGACAGGGAAACACTGAAGCTTTCTTT	CASSLNRQGNTEAFF
TRBV24-1	TRBD1	-	TRBJ2-5	TGTGCCACCAGTCGGGGACCTGACAGGGTGGAGACCCAGTACTTC	CATSRGPDRVETQYF
TRBV28	TRBD1	-	TRBJ1-5	TGTGCCAGCACCCCTCGGGTCGACAGGGTTGGCAATCAGCCCCAGCATTTT	CASTPRVDRVGNQPQHF
TRBV18	-	-	TRBJ2-7	TGTGCCAGCTCCCGCGCAGGCGCCACCTACGAGCAGTACTTC	CASSRAGATYEQYF
TRBV6-2/TRBV6-3	-	-	TRBJ2-6	TGTGCCAGCAGTTACCCTGCCCTGGTCGGGACATACTTCTCTGGGGCCAACGTCCTGACTTTC	CASSYPALVGTYFSGANVLTF
TRBV27	-	-	TRBJ2-7	TGTGCCAGCAGTTTATACGGCGGTACATCATTTCCTAACGAGCAGTACTTC	CASSLYGGTSFPNEQYF
TRBV12-3/TRBV12-4	-	-	TRBJ1-5	TGTGCCAGCAGTTTGGATTCAGGAAGGTTATCGCAGCATTTT	CASSLDSGRLSQHF
TRBV5-1	-	-	TRBJ2-1	TGCGCCAGCAGCCAGGACAGAGGTCGTGATGAGCAGTTCTTC	CASSQDRGRDEQFF
TRBV28	-	-	TRBJ2-7	TGTGCCAGCAGTTCAACAGGGCCAACGTCCTACGAGCAGTACTTC	CASSSTGPTSYEQYF
TRBV7-9	TRBD1	few	TRBJ1-2	TGTGCCAGCAGCCCAAGGACAGGATTAAATGGCTACACCTTC	CASSPRTGLNGYTF